This T cell receptor beta chain was retrieved from a study of T cells in tumors after PD-1 blockade. On the study more broadly: Patients had no prior checkpoint blockade, systemic immunosuppressants, or anti-cancer therapy within 4 weeks. Daily vismodegib 150 mg continued in a subset of anti-PD-1-treated patients. Either cemiplimab 350 mg every 2 weeks or pembrolizumab 200 mg every 3 weeks was given.

Generated by immunoSEQ multiplex PCR, the TCRdb table keeps only in-frame clones and is missing some. The sample contains about 47,000 clones, 75% to 80% of which appear only once. This clone has just one count. CDR1 and CDR2 (germline): KGHSH, LQKENI. The CDR3 runs to 21 residues. V was clipped by 2 bases and J by 1 base; unmatched bases: 14. The genes are TRBV18 and TRBJ2-3; 14 positions match TRBD2. This sequence originates from a human donor with basal cell carcinoma. Sequencing used PBMCs, obtained before anti-PD-1 treatment. The CDR3 sequence is CASSPDRRTGTSGGGTDTQYF. CDR3 nucleotides: TGTGCCAGCTCACCAGACAGGAGAACCGGGACTAGCGGGGGTGGCACAGATACGCAGTATTTT.